These 28 T cell receptor beta chains were all obtained from the same sample, sequenced in a study of blood T cell repertoires in COVID-19. Measured with immunoSEQ multiplex PCR; TCRdb has only the in-frame clones, and not every one. The table includes roughly 53,000 clones, 87% detected once. The sample was peripheral blood. The receptor source for this set is a woman of 80 years or more with COVID-19, enrolled during active disease.

This chain connects TRBV4-1 to TRBJ1-6, with D hard to call. The CDR3 consists of 14 residues. Trimming pared 1 base from V and 7 bases from J, leaving 8 bases between. Germline V lookup: CDR1 MGHRA, CDR2 YSYEKL. Here the CDR3 reads CASSQAMGNSPLHF. In DNA, the CDR3 is TGCGCCAGCAGCCAAGCGATGGGCAATTCACCCCTCCACTTT.

The sample holds a few counts of this clone. This sequence joins TRBV28 and TRBJ1-3; D may be TRBD1 (5 bases). CDR1 is MDHEN, CDR2 SYDVKM, per germline. With 6 bases removed from V and 7 bases from J, the gap between germline ends came to 19 bases. The length of the CDR3 is 15 residues. The CDR3 spells CASSFTRASRNTIYF. DNA for the CDR3: TGTGCCAGCAGCTTCACCAGGGCCTCGCGGAACACCATATATTTT.

V gene TRBV28 combines with J gene TRBJ2-7, with a weak D call TRBD1 (6 bases). Trimming pared 7 bases from V and 2 bases from J, leaving 24 bases between. CDR3 length: 17 residues. The germline V gene has CDR1 MDHEN and CDR2 SYDVKM. The DNA for the CDR3 is TGTGCCAGCATTCTCCGCGTAGGGACCAGGGGTACCTACGAGCAGTACTTC. Translated, it gives CASILRVGTRGTYEQYF. Filled out from reference TRBV28 and TRBJ2-7, the complete variable domain reads DVKVTQSSRYLVKRTGEKVFLECVQDMDHENMFWYRQDPGLGLRLIYFSYDVKMKEKGDIPEGYSVSREKKERFSLILESASTNQTSMYLCASILRVGTRGTYEQYFGPGTRLTVT.

DNA for the CDR3: TGTGCCAGCAGTCAACGTGGGACAGACACCTACAACACCATATATTTT. As protein: CASSQRGTDTYNTIYF. This chain uses TRBV5-4 with TRBJ1-3; 7 bases fit TRBD1. The CDR3 is made up of 16 amino acids. CDR1 is SGHNT, CDR2 YYREEE, per germline (reference sequence). V shed 5 bases and J 7 bases; nucleotides not matched to a gene: 15.

The chain links TRBV6-5 to TRBJ1-1, with 9 positions matching TRBD1. Trimming at V came to 8 bases and at J to 5 bases, leaving 6 bases not matched to a gene. The germline gives CDR1 MNHEY, CDR2 SVGAGI. The CDR3 extends over 13 amino acids. This CDR3 is CASSQGAGTEAFF. Here the CDR3 DNA reads TGTGCCAGCTCACAGGGGGCCGGGACTGAAGCTTTCTTT.

This chain links TRBV11-2 with TRBJ1-4, with D tentatively TRBD1 (6 bases). In germline, CDR1 is SGHAT, CDR2 FQNNGV. The CDR3 sequence is 16 residues long. Trimming removed 1 base from V and 9 bases from J, with 18 bases in between. CDR3 in DNA: TGTGCCAGCAGCTTAGGCCGGCCAGGGGTTGGACAAAAACTGTTTTTT. This sequence encodes CASSLGRPGVGQKLFF.

The chain couples TRBV14 to TRBJ1-1; D is uncertain. Germline CDR1 reads SGHDN; CDR2 reads FVKESK. This CDR3 comprises 17 residues. V was clipped by 0 bases and J by 1 base, with 15 bases between them. Here the CDR3 DNA reads TGTGCCAGCAGCCAAGATCGGGGAGTGGGCTCGAACACTGAAGCTTTCTTT. Its translation: CASSQDRGVGSNTEAFF.

The rearrangement links TRBV5-1 to TRBJ2-1; 13 bases agree with TRBD2. The germline V gene has CDR1 SGHRS and CDR2 YFSETQ. V was clipped by 3 bases and J by 5 bases; unmatched bases: 2. The CDR3 has 15 residues. The CDR3, as DNA: TGCGCCAGCAGCTGGACTAGCGGGGGAAACAATGAGCAGTTCTTC. Its protein product is CASSWTSGGNNEQFF.

The rearrangement links TRBV10-3 to TRBJ1-5; no clear D. This CDR3 spans 15 amino acids. The V gene's germline CDR1 is ENHRY and CDR2 SYGVKD. Trimming stripped 0 bases from V and 3 bases from J, with 9 bases between. The CDR3 DNA sequence: TGTGCCATCAGTGAGTCGATGCCAGTCAATCAGCCCCAGCATTTT. It specifies CAISESMPVNQPQHF.

This clone was found a few times. V usage is TRBV5-6 and J usage is TRBJ1-1, with 8 nucleotides matching TRBD1. The CDR3 totals 15 residues. V was clipped by 4 bases and J by 1 base; unmatched bases: 6. CDR1 and CDR2 (germline): SGHDT, YYEEEE. The CDR3 loop reads CASSPVGTGNTEAFF. CDR3 in DNA: TGTGCCAGCAGCCCCGTCGGGACAGGGAACACTGAAGCTTTCTTT.

The CDR3 DNA is TGCGCCAGCAGCTTGGGGGACAGGGCAGAGACCCAGTACTTC. This sequence encodes CASSLGDRAETQYF. The V and J genes are TRBV5-1 and TRBJ2-5, with 9 positions matching TRBD1. After removal of 0 bases from V and 4 bases from J, the junction contained 1 base not matched to a gene. The CDR3 spans 14 residues. From germline, CDR1 is SGHRS and CDR2 YFSETQ.

This clone was observed a few times. The chain joins TRBV30 to TRBJ1-4, with D perhaps matching TRBD1 (5 bases). V dropped 4 bases and J dropped 4 bases, with 10 bases sitting between them. The CDR3 has 13 amino acids. Per the germline V gene, CDR1 is GTSNPN and CDR2 is SVGIG (reference sequence). This CDR3 is CAWTGPNNEKLFF. CDR3 DNA: TGTGCCTGGACAGGGCCGAATAATGAAAAACTGTTTTTT. The full variable domain, its missing parts supplied by reference TRBV30 and TRBJ1-4, is SQTIHQWPATLVQPVGSPLSLECTVEGTSNPNLYWYRQAAGRGLQLLFYSVGIGQISSEVPQNLSASRPQDRQFILSSKKLLLSDSGFYLCAWTGPNNEKLFFGSGTQLSVL.

This clone was counted a single time. The chain recombines TRBV7-6 with TRBJ2-5; 8 nucleotides line up with TRBD1. V lost 0 bases to trimming and J lost 0 bases; unmatched junction nucleotides: 0. Germline V CDR1 and CDR2: SGHVS, FNYEAQ. The CDR3 runs 15 residues. The CDR3 spells CASSLADRDQETQYF. The DNA for the CDR3 is TGTGCCAGCAGCTTAGCGGACAGGGACCAAGAGACCCAGTACTTC. Combining the CDR3 with reference TRBV7-6 and TRBJ2-5 gives the whole variable domain GAGVSQSPRYKVTKRGQDVALRCDPISGHVSLYWYRQALGQGPEFLTYFNYEAQQDKSGLPNDRFSAERPEGSISTLTIQRTEQRDSAMYRCASSLADRDQETQYFGPGTRLLVL.

DNA for the CDR3: TGTGCCAGTACCGAGACAGGGGTCCACGAGCAGTACTTC. Amino acids: CASTETGVHEQYF. The rearrangement links TRBV19 to TRBJ2-7; 8 bases are a match to TRBD1. Per germline, CDR1 LNHDA and CDR2 SQIVND (reference sequence). With 7 bases clipped from V and 5 bases from J, the junction kept 7 bases outside the gene matches. The CDR3 contains 13 residues. The whole variable domain, remainder taken from reference TRBV19 and TRBJ2-7, is DGGITQSPKYLFRKEGQNVTLSCEQNLNHDAMYWYRQDPGQGLRLIYYSQIVNDFQKGDIAEGYSVSREKKESFPLTVTSAQKNPTAFYLCASTETGVHEQYFGPGTRLTVT.

The J gene is TRBJ1-2, the V gene TRBV29-1; D possibly corresponds to TRBD1 (5 bases). Trimming took 5 bases from V and 8 from J, leaving 12 bases between them. This CDR3 contains 11 residues. In germline, CDR1 is SQVTM, CDR2 ANQGSEA. CDR3 residues: CSVQRWGGYTF. The DNA for the CDR3 is TGCAGCGTTCAGAGATGGGGCGGCTACACCTTC.

The J gene is TRBJ1-1, the V gene TRBV19; D gene uncertain. The germline CDR1 and CDR2 sequences are LNHDA and SQIVND (reference sequence). The germline V and J ends were trimmed by 2 bases and 0 bases, with 4 bases remaining between them. CDR3 length: 13 amino acids. CDR3 residues: CASSIRLNTEAFF. The CDR3 DNA reads TGTGCCAGTAGTATACGGTTGAACACTGAAGCTTTCTTT.

A single count supports this clone. The V and J genes are TRBV7-2 and TRBJ2-3; TRBD2 is a possible D gene (5 bases). CDR1 is SGHTA, CDR2 FQGNSA, per germline. Trimming removed 4 bases at V and 2 bases at J, with 13 bases between. This CDR3 is built from 15 residues. The CDR3 reads CASSSPPGSTDTQYF. The DNA for the CDR3 is TGTGCCAGCAGCTCCCCCCCGGGGTCCACAGATACGCAGTATTTT.

V usage is TRBV7-2 and J usage is TRBJ2-1, with 8 bases aligning to TRBD1. V was clipped by 8 bases and J by 7 bases; unmatched bases: 19. The CDR3 is 17 residues long. Looked up from germline, CDR1 is SGHTA and CDR2 is FQGNSA. CDR3 amino acids: CASGQSAGGESRNEQFF. CDR3 DNA sequence: TGTGCCAGCGGCCAGTCGGCAGGGGGCGAAAGTAGGAATGAGCAGTTCTTC. The whole variable domain, remainder taken from reference TRBV7-2 and TRBJ2-1, is GAGVSQSPSNKVTEKGKDVELRCDPISGHTALYWYRQSLGQGLEFLIYFQGNSAPDKSGLPSDRFSAERTGGSVSTLTIQRTQQEDSAVYLCASGQSAGGESRNEQFFGPGTRLTVL.

This chain connects TRBV6-4 to TRBJ2-1; D is undetermined. The CDR3 is 15 amino acids. V was shortened by 0 bases and J by 2 bases, with 8 bases between the two germline ends. From germline, CDR1 is MRHNA and CDR2 SNTAGT. CDR3 nucleotides: TGTGCCAGCAGTGACTCGGGCCTCCCCTACAATGAGCAGTTCTTC. Translated, it gives CASSDSGLPYNEQFF.

This chain links TRBV28 with TRBJ1-2; TRBD1 agrees at 9 bases. The germline V gene encodes CDR1 MDHEN and CDR2 SYDVKM. This CDR3 comprises 13 residues. V dropped 6 bases and J dropped 6; count of bases not matched to a gene: 5. The CDR3 here is CASSTDRGNGYTF. As DNA, the CDR3 is TGTGCCAGCAGCACGGACAGGGGAAATGGCTACACCTTC.

The chain links TRBV7-9 to TRBJ2-3, with TRBD2 matching over 7 bases. J lost 2 bases, V lost 7 bases, and 6 bases had no gene match. The germline gives CDR1 SEHNR, CDR2 FQNEAQ (reference sequence). The length of the CDR3 is 14 residues. CDR3 nucleotide sequence: TGTGCCAGCACCTCTAGCGGCCCCACAGATACGCAGTATTTT. Its translation: CASTSSGPTDTQYF.

This chain uses TRBV12-5 with TRBJ1-5; TRBD1 aligns across 9 bases. Germline CDR1 LGHNT, CDR2 FRNRAP. V lost 6 bases and J lost 0; bases outside the gene matches: 15. The CDR3 runs to 19 residues. The CDR3 sequence: CASGPRPGQGPYSNQPQHF. DNA for the CDR3: TGTGCTAGTGGCCCAAGACCGGGACAGGGACCCTATAGCAATCAGCCCCAGCATTTT.

V usage is TRBV28 and J usage is TRBJ2-7; tentatively, D is TRBD2 (7 bases). Germline V CDR1 and CDR2: MDHEN, SYDVKM. The CDR3 has 14 amino acids. Deletions cut 2 bases from V and 4 bases from J, with 12 bases between. CDR3 residues: CASSLGGAPYEQYF. CDR3 nucleotides: TGTGCCAGCAGTTTAGGGGGGGCACCTTACGAGCAGTACTTC.

In DNA, the CDR3 is TGCGCCAGCAGCTTGGCCGGACAGGGGGTTACCTACGAGCAGTACTTC. Amino acid sequence: CASSLAGQGVTYEQYF. This chain joins TRBV5-1 and TRBJ2-7; 10 bases line up with TRBD1. The V and J ends lost 0 bases and 2 bases, in that order; junction bases with no gene match: 5. Germline V gene data show CDR1 as SGHRS and CDR2 as YFSETQ. This CDR3 contains 16 residues.

The CDR3 sequence is CASSFWDMRGYTF. The CDR3 DNA follows: TGTGCCAGCAGCTTTTGGGACATGCGGGGCTACACCTTC. The V and J genes are TRBV5-6 and TRBJ1-2; tentatively, D is TRBD1 (6 bases). The germline V gene encodes CDR1 SGHDT and CDR2 YYEEEE. V shed 2 bases and J shed 8 bases, with 13 bases lying between them. The CDR3 has 13 amino acids.

This clone occurred once. This chain uses TRBV27 with TRBJ2-2, with 8 bases aligning to TRBD1. V was pared by 4 bases and J by 6 bases, with 4 bases of the junction left unmatched. This CDR3 is built from 14 residues. CDR1 is MNHEY, CDR2 SMNVEV, per germline (reference sequence). The CDR3 DNA follows: TGTGCCAGCAGTTGGACAGGGATCCCCGGGGAGCTGTTTTTT. This encodes CASSWTGIPGELFF.

V and J are TRBV7-9 and TRBJ2-3; 8 nucleotides match TRBD1. This CDR3 contains 18 residues. V was pared by 2 bases and J by 0 bases, with 10 bases of the junction left unmatched. From germline, CDR1 is SEHNR and CDR2 FQNEAQ (reference sequence). The CDR3 region is CASSLLRPRGLSTDTQYF. CDR3 sequence (DNA): TGTGCCAGCAGCTTATTAAGACCCAGGGGGCTTAGCACAGATACGCAGTATTTT. Looking up the rest from reference TRBV7-9 and TRBJ2-3 gives the full variable domain: DTGVSQNPRHKITKRGQNVTFRCDPISEHNRLYWYRQTLGQGPEFLTYFQNEAQLEKSRLLSDRFSAERPKGSFSTLEIQRTEQGDSAMYLCASSLLRPRGLSTDTQYFGPGTRLTVL.

The V call is TRBV18, the J call TRBJ1-3; D is uncertain. Germline V gene sequence: CDR1 KGHSH, CDR2 LQKENI. Trimming removed 2 bases at V and 4 bases at J, with 9 bases between. The CDR3 is 14 amino acids. In DNA, the CDR3 is TGTGCCAGCTCACCAATCGACATCGGAAACACCATATATTTT. It translates to CASSPIDIGNTIYF.